Sequencing of this T cell receptor (beta chain) was carried out in a study of Graves' ophthalmopathy and Graves' hyperthyroidism. Germline CDR1 reads SGHVS; CDR2 reads FNYEAQ. The junction had 7 bases not matched to a gene; V was cut back by 8 bases and J by 2 bases. This CDR3 contains 14 residues. Amplifying from RNA transcripts, the study obtained TCR beta CDR3 regions. HTBI-primed RT-PCR formed the first round, and a multiplex PCR formed the second. Using its own MiXCR run on the multiplex PCR reads, TCRdb lists one record per CDR3 protein. The data contain around 1,000,000 distinct CDR3 sequences, roughly two fifths of them singletons.

This sequence originates from an adult man with Graves' hyperthyroidism. The sequencing sample was made of peripheral blood or thyroid tissue (not recorded which). This chain connects TRBV7-6 to TRBJ1-2, with TRBD1 matching 8 bases. Here the CDR3 reads CASVFTGGNYGYTF. The CDR3 DNA reads as TGTGCCAGCGTCTTCACAGGGGGAAACTATGGCTACACCTTC.